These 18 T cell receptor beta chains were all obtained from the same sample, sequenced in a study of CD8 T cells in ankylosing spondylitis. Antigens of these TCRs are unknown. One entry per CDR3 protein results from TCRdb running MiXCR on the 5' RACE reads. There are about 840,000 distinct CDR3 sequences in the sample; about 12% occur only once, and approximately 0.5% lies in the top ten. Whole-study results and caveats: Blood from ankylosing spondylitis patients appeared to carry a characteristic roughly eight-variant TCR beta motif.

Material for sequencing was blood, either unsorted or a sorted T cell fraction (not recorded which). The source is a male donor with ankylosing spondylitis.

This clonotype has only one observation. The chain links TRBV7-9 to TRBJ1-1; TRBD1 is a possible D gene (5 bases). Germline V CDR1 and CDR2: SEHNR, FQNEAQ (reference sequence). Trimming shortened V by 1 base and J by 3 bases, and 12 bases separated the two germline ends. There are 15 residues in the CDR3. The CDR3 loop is CASSLEPGGDTEAFF. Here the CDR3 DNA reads TGTGCCAGCAGCTTAGAACCGGGAGGGGACACTGAAGCTTTCTTT. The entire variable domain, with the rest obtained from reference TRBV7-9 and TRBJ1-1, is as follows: DTGVSQNPRHKITKRGQNVTFRCDPISEHNRLYWYRQTLGQGPEFLTYFQNEAQLEKSRLLSDRFSAERPKGSFSTLEIQRTEQGDSAMYLCASSLEPGGDTEAFFGQGTRLTVV.

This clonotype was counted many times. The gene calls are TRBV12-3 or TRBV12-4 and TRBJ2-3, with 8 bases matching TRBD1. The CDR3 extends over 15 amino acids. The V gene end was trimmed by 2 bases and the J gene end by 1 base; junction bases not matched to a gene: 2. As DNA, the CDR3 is TGTGCCAGCAGTTTACAGGGGGCTGGCACAGATACGCAGTATTTT. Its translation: CASSLQGAGTDTQYF.

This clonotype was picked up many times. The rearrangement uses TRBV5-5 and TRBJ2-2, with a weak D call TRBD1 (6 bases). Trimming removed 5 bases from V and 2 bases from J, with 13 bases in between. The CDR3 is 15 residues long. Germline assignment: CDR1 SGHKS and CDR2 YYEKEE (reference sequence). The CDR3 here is CASSVGTTNTGELFF. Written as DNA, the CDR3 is TGTGCCAGCAGTGTGGGGACAACCAACACCGGGGAGCTGTTTTTT.

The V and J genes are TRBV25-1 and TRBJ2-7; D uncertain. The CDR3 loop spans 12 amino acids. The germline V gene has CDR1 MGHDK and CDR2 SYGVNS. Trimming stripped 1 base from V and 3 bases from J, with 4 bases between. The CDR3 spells CASSESGYEQYF. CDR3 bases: TGTGCCAGCAGTGAATCAGGCTACGAGCAGTACTTC.

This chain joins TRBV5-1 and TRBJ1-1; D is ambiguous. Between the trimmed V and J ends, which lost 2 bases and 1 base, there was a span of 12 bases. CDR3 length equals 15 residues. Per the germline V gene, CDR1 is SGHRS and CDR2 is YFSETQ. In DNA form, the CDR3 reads TGCGCCAGCAGCTTAGAAGAGGGCTGGAACACTGAAGCTTTCTTT. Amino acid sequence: CASSLEEGWNTEAFF.

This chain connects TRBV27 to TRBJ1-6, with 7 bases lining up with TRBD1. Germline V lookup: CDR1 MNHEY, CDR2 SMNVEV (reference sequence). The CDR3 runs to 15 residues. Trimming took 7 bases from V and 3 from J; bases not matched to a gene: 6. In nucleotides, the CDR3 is TGTGCCAGCACTCGGACAGGTCGCTATAATTCACCCCTCCACTTT. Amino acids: CASTRTGRYNSPLHF.

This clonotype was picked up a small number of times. For the CDR3, the DNA is TGTGCCACCAGTGCAGAAGGAGAACACAATGAGCAGTTCTTC. Amino acid sequence: CATSAEGEHNEQFF. This chain links TRBV24-1 with TRBJ2-1, with D uncertain. The CDR3 length is 14 residues. V was trimmed by 5 bases and J by 5 bases, leaving 12 bases between them. Germline lookup yields CDR1 KGHDR and CDR2 SFDVKD.

Here the CDR3 DNA reads TGCAGCGCGAATAGCGGGAGGGCTCCCGAGCAGTACTTC. Its translation: CSANSGRAPEQYF. The V call is TRBV29-1, the J call TRBJ2-7; 11 bases fit TRBD2. The CDR3 loop spans 13 amino acids. J lost 6 bases, V lost 7 bases, and 8 bases had no gene match. Germline lookup yields CDR1 SQVTM and CDR2 ANQGSEA.

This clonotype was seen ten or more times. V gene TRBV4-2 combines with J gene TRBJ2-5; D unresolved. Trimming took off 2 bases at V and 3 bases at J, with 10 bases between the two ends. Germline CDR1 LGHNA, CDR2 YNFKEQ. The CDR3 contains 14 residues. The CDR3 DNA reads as TGTGCCAGCAGCCAACTTATGGCTAAAGAGACCCAGTACTTC. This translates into CASSQLMAKETQYF.

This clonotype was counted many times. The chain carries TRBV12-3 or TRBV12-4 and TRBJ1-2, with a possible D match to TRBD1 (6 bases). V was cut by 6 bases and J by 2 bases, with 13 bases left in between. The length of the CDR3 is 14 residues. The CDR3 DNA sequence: TGTGCCAGCAGATCCAACAGGGTCAACTATGGCTACACCTTC. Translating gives CASRSNRVNYGYTF.

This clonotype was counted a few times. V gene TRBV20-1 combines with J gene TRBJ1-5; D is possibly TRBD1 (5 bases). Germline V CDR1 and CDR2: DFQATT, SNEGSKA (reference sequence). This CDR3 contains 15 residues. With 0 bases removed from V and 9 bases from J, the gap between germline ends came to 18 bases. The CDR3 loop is CSARDETESIRPQHF. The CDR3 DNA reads TGCAGTGCTAGAGATGAGACAGAATCTATCAGGCCCCAGCATTTT.

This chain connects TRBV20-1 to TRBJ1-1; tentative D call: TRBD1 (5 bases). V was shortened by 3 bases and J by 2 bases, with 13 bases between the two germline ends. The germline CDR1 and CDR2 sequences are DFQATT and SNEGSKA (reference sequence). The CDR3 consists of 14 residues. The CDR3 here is CSARTLRGNTEAFF. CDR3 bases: TGCAGTGCTAGGACACTAAGGGGCAACACTGAAGCTTTCTTT.

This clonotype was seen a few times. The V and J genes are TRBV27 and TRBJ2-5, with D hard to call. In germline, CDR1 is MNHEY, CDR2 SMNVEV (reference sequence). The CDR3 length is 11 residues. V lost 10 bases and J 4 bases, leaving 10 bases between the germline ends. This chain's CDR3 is CAKHVSETQYF. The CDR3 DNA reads TGTGCCAAGCATGTTTCAGAGACCCAGTACTTC.

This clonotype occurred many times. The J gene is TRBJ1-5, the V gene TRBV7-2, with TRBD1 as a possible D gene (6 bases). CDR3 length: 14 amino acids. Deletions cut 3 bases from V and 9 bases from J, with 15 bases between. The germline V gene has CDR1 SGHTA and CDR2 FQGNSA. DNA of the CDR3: TGTGCCAGCAGCTTTTGGTCGGCACAGGGGCCCCAGCATTTT. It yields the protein CASSFWSAQGPQHF.

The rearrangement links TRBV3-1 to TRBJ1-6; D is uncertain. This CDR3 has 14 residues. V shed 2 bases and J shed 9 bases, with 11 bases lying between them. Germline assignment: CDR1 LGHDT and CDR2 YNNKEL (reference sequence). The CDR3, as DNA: TGTGCCAGCAGCCAATCCGACATTTTTTCACCCCTCCACTTT. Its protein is CASSQSDIFSPLHF.

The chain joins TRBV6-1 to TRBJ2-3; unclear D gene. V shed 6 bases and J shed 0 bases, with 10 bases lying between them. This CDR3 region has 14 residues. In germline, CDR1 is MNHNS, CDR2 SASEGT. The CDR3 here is CASSVGPSTDTQYF. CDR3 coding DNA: TGTGCCAGCAGCGTAGGGCCCAGCACAGATACGCAGTATTTT.

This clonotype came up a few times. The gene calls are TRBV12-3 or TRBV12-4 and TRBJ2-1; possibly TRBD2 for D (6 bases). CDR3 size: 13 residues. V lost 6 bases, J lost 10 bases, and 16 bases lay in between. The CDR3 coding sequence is TGTGCCAGCAGCAAAGAGACTAGATCCGAGCAGTTCTTC. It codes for CASSKETRSEQFF.

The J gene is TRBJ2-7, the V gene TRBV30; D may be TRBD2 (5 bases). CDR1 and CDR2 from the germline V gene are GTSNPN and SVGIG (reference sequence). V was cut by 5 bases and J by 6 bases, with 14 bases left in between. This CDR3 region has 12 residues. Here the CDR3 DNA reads TGTGCCTGGGGACTTACCTTTGCCGAGCAGTACTTC. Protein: CAWGLTFAEQYF. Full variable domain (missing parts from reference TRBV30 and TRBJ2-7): SQTIHQWPATLVQPVGSPLSLECTVEGTSNPNLYWYRQAAGRGLQLLFYSVGIGQISSEVPQNLSASRPQDRQFILSSKKLLLSDSGFYLCAWGLTFAEQYFGPGTRLTVT.